This T cell receptor beta chain was profiled in a study of blood T cell repertoires in COVID-19. CDR3 size: 15 residues. Trimming shortened V by 6 bases and J by 7 bases, and 19 bases separated the two germline ends. Germline V gene lookup returns CDR1 LNHDA and CDR2 SQIVND (reference sequence). Clones were sequenced by immunoSEQ multiplex PCR, and TCRdb holds only the in-frame ones, with some missing. The profile shows roughly 31,000 clones, 85% to 90% of them singletons. The specimen was peripheral blood. This receptor was identified in a man in his fifties or sixties with acute or convalescent COVID-19. The chain joins TRBV19 to TRBJ2-1; D is perhaps TRBD2 (5 bases). The CDR3 sequence is CASSPLDSNLNEQFF. In DNA, the CDR3 is TGTGCCAGTAGCCCCTTGGACTCGAACCTGAATGAGCAGTTCTTC.